This T cell receptor beta chain was sequenced for a study of blood T cell repertoires in COVID-19. Assay: immunoSEQ multiplex PCR; the TCRdb copy retains only in-frame clones and omits some. The sample holds fewer than 200,000 clones, around four fifths seen once. Trimming cost V 3 bases and J 0 bases, with 14 bases left between them. CDR1 and CDR2 (germline): SNHLY, FYNNEI. This CDR3 has 16 amino acids. This clone has only one observation. This rearrangement joins TRBV2 to TRBJ1-2; D may be TRBD1 (5 bases). The sequence derives from a man aged 40-55 years who had recovered from COVID-19. The sample consisted of peripheral blood. The CDR3: CASSEGFRTTNYGYTF. The CDR3 DNA is TGTGCCAGCAGTGAGGGGTTTAGGACAACTAACTATGGCTACACCTTC.